This T cell receptor (beta chain) stems from a study of cytomegalovirus exposure and HLA in healthy donors (dated by TCRdb to about 2017). Some background on the complete study: In an earlier analysis of approximately 640 of the donors, roughly 300 Gb of sequence data and 90 million to 120 million unique TCR beta sequences from roughly 200 million T cells were reported. A later analysis re-analyzed previously published TCR beta repertoires from approximately 700 donors and added high-resolution HLA genotyping to study TCR occurrence patterns. In the later analysis, no new phenotypic data were used to find candidate immune exposures; instead, reliance was placed on TCR beta sequences and their occurrence across donors. HLA typing covered class I and class II loci at four-digit resolution. Every repertoire in the discovery cohort had been generated on one and the same sequencing platform. On average, 235,054 unique TCR beta nucleotide sequences were sequenced per donor among 350 to 400 genotyped donors of the cohort, with 15% to 20% of those sequences being non-productive. To decide whether each TCR beta V gene segment behaved as functional or pseudogenic, an earlier analysis of some 600 of the donors relied on high-throughput TCR beta sequencing. The aim of the study was to test whether cataloging public T cell receptors could identify signatures of past pathogen exposure. Typing coverage varied by locus: roughly 629-640 donors for A, B, C, DRB1 and DQB1; approximately 560 for DQA1; over 600 for DPA1; fewer than 480 for DPB1. Donor age, sex, ethnicity and CMV serostatus were compiled alongside the repertoire data. The study profiled the T cell repertoires of 500 to 800 subjects by immunosequencing and related them to cytomegalovirus serostatus. Besides the first cohort of 550 to 750 subjects, a separate validation cohort made up of 120 different subjects was used. The genetic ancestry cluster associated with self-reported Caucasian donors included roughly four fifths of the approximately 430 genotyped donors. About five DR-DQ haplotypes were handled as single units for association and clustering, since linkage in the cohort was strong. High-throughput TCR immunosequencing, statistical association of individual TCRs with disease status, and machine learning were combined to predict cytomegalovirus infection status. About 300 gigabases of sequencing data and roughly 90 million unique TCR sequences were included in an early release covering 550 to 650 HLA-typed donors. A later genetic analysis took genome-wide SNP genotypes for about 65% of the roughly 670 donors and used that subset as a discovery cohort. The paper as a whole reports these results and caveats: In vitro tests confirmed that a few of the cytomegalovirus-associated TCR beta chains recognize cytomegalovirus antigens. In a later analysis, most CMV-associated TCR beta chains were found to appear HLA-restricted, with HLA associations seemingly driven largely by CMV exposure. Only TCR beta chains were sequenced in this cohort, and the absence of alpha or paired-chain data limited detectable features. Sequencing depth was assumed to be roughly uniform across donors in the presence/absence analyses, though that assumption may not hold. V-gene and J-gene trimming of TCR beta chains was associated with a missense DCLRE1C variant in a later genetic analysis, and the association was replicated in an independent cohort. The study gave a list of some 150 TCR beta chains associated with cytomegalovirus. According to a later analysis, parvovirus B19, influenza, CMV and Epstein-Barr virus appeared linked to several top co-occurrence clusters. A further reported finding was that TCR beta sequences accurately predicted the HLA-A and HLA-B alleles for most subjects in the first cohort. Most TCR sequences were seen in very few donors, while some public TCRs were found in many individuals. In a later analysis, HLA-associated TCR beta chains were found to be more clonally expanded and to have lower generation probabilities than equally common non-associated chains. Because some donors lacked HLA typing at each locus, the association tests relied only on the typed subset. Assigning TCR associations to individual alleles was difficult when HLA alleles, especially DR and DQ, strongly co-occurred. Linkage disequilibrium might explain the correlated functional status among segregating V segments, but an unknown experimental factor could not be ruled out. The only immune exposure information available for the cohort was CMV serostatus. In an earlier analysis of around 500 of the donors, most TCR beta V segments appeared in productive rearrangements about 87% or about 30% of the time, broadly matching IMGT annotations. Specific HLA alleles were associated with 15,000 to 20,000 TCR beta sequences at a false discovery rate of 0.05 in a later analysis. A later analysis found that TCR association rates varied across HLA loci, with DRB1 alleles showing the most associated TCRs and HLA-C alleles the fewest. Compared with the roughly 710-donor mean, donors in an Asian-associated ancestry cluster had fewer N-insertions in productive TCRs, according to a later genetic analysis. A cluster of highly shared sequence variants was judged likely to be a technical artifact of the sequencing pipeline. Because the 87-base-pair reads could not distinguish some IMGT-functional V segments, including TRBV6-2 and TRBV6-3, those segments were excluded. Because counts were too low, roughly 16 rarely observed V segments, including chromosome 9 orphons, were excluded from the earlier analysis of 587 of the donors. The classifier was reported to diagnose cytomegalovirus status with high specificity and sensitivity in both the original and validation cohorts. The authors suggested that the approach could potentially be extended to other disease states and immunological phenotypes.

Preparation of the library involved the immunoSEQ multiplex PCR assay. For the multiplex PCR, a mixture combining 60 forward primers for TCR Vbeta segments and 13 reverse primers for TCR Jbeta segments was used. A multiplex PCR assay on genomic DNA amplified the CDR3 region of rearranged TCR beta genes. The Illumina HiSeq System was used to sequence the amplified TCR beta libraries as 87-base-pair reads. The authors' pipeline ran thus. A later analysis counted tens of millions of unique TCR beta chains across the 640 or so repertoires, and around 12 million of these chains were shared by at least two donors. A nearest-neighbor algorithm error-corrected the raw reads and collapsed the reads into unique sequences, merging closely related sequences to remove PCR and sequencing errors. V, D and J gene segments were assigned by aligning CDR3 sequences to IMGT reference sequences. For a sequence to be retained, a match of at least six nucleotides was required to both a V gene segment and a J gene segment. A rearrangement counted as productive if the CDR3 had no stop codons and remained in frame with V and J, and every other rearrangement counted as non-productive. CDR3 was defined according to IMGT convention as the region running from the second conserved V-encoded cysteine to the conserved J-encoded phenylalanine. In an earlier analysis of 587 of the donors, sequences lacking an unambiguous match to a single V gene segment were excluded. An earlier analysis of around 600 of the donors classified V segments as functional when productive rearrangements were above 56.7% and as segregating when the standard deviation between donors was above 5%. A statistical classification framework was developed to diagnose cytomegalovirus status using the catalog of TCR beta chain sequences. In a later analysis, TCR nucleotide sequences were compared against IMGT/GENE-DB human TR gene sequences so that V and J genes could be assigned. The TCRdist pipeline was used in a later analysis to assign CDR3 sequences and most-parsimonious VDJ recombination scenarios. In a later analysis, each TCR beta chain was defined by its CDR3 amino acid sequence together with its V-gene family, and reads lacking a unique V-gene family were excluded. A later analysis removed 550 to 700 highly shared, low-generation-probability nucleotide sequences to deal with suspected cross-contamination and a sequencing artifact. In a later analysis, a clonal expansion index was calculated for each public chain from normalized within-repertoire ranks of inferred template counts. Generation probabilities in a later analysis came from a VDJ recombination model fitted to out-of-frame rearrangements, and those results were checked against IGoR. In a later analysis, TCR-TCR, TCR-HLA and TCR-CMV co-occurrence was scored with hypergeometric tests, and a repertoire-size bias correction was applied to TCR pairs. A later analysis estimated false discovery rates by permuting HLA or CMV assignments 20 times. In a later analysis, co-occurring TCRs were grouped using DBSCAN, and TCRdist sequence similarity was added for clustering within HLA-allele-positive subsets. Repertoires with fewer than 30,000 or more than 120,000 public chains, plus five repertoires with anomalous nucleotide sharing, were excluded from co-occurrence clustering. This is the immuneACCESS table as TCRdb keeps it, with only in-frame sequences that have V and J called. A part of the clones is gone; compared with another copy, unresolved V genes explain less than half, and the rest is unexplained. V, J and clone size are those of that table, while D and trimming were read from the DNA. Within this sample are nearly 80,000 clones, with almost 80% of them counted one time only. The ten largest clones take up roughly 22% of the sample.

Germline trimming amounts to 8 bases on V and 6 bases on J, with 6 as the count of junction bases outside the gene matches. The CDR3 holds 13 amino acids from the cysteine to the phenylalanine. Solely the CDR3 DNA is kept, with 39 bases framed from the first base. The CDR1 and CDR2 encoded by the germline V gene (reference sequence) are LNHDA and SQIVND. In total, 600 or so healthy bone marrow donors made up the cohort. Cohort members were all nominally healthy when sampled, although unrecorded immune exposures were likely present. The donor was CMV seropositive and belonged to the group of over 250 seropositive cohort members. A peripheral blood sample was collected from each donor, and TCR beta sequencing was performed on peripheral blood mononuclear cells. The Qiagen DNeasy Blood Extraction Kit was used to extract genomic DNA from the blood cell samples. Comments on this clone: No antigen is known for it. The sample holds no much larger clone one base away, and base qualities are not on file.

Specimen: PBMCs. The chain was built from TRBV19 and TRBJ1-5, and 8 bases in between align with TRBD1. The TCR sequence derives from a woman aged 40 to 50 in good health and CMV-seropositive. The CDR3 has the sequence CASFGQGGQPQHF. In nucleotides, the sequence is TGTGCCAGTTTCGGACAGGGCGGTCAGCCCCAGCATTTT.